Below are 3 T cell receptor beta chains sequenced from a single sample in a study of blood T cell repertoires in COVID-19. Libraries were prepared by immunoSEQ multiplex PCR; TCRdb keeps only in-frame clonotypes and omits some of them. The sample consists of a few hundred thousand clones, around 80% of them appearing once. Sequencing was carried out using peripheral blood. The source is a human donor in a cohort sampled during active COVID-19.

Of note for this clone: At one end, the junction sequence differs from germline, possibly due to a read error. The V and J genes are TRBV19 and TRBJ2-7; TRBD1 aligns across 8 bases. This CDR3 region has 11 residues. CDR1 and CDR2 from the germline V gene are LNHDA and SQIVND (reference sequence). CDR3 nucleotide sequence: TGCTCTGCAGGGGGCGTCTACGAGCAGTACTTC. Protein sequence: CSAGGVYEQYF. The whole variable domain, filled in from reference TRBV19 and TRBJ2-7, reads DGGITQSPKYLFRKEGQNVTLSCEQNLNHDAMYWYRQDPGQGLRLIYYSQIVNDFQKGDIAEGYSVSREKKESFPLTVTSAQKNPTAFYLCSAGGVYEQYFGPGTRLTVT.

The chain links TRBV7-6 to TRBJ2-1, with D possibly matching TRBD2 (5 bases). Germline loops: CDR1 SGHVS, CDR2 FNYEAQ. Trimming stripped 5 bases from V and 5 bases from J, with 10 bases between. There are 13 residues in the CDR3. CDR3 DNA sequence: TGTGCCAGCAGCCCCGGGAACGACAATGAGCAGTTCTTC. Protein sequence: CASSPGNDNEQFF.

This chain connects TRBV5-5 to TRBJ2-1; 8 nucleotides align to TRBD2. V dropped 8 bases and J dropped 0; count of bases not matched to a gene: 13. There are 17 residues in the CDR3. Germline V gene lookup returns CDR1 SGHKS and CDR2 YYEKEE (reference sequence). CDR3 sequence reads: CASLAGLMRSSYNEQFF. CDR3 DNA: TGTGCCAGTTTAGCGGGACTTATGCGGAGCTCCTACAATGAGCAGTTCTTC.